The TCR beta chain under discussion was sequenced for a study of CD4 T cells in relation to SARS-CoV-2 and coronaviruses. Study details: Shared crossreactive spike epitopes were mapped to their HLA restriction.

The unexposed donors gave CD4+ T cells in 2011-2018, prior to COVID-19. CD4 enrichment then naive enrichment separated naive from memory CD4+ cells. Comment on this clone: What it recognizes is unknown.

General study findings and limits: The cross-reactivity analysis covered only spike protein, not other viral proteins. Pre-pandemic and post-infection samples never came from the same donor.

This table comes from immunoSEQ multiplex PCR, and its TCRdb copy is limited to in-frame clones, with some not included. In the table there are approximately 70,000 clones, over 90% of which are singletons. The V end lost 3 bases, the J end lost 4 bases, and 18 bases lay between the germline ends. Germline loops: CDR1 SNHLY, CDR2 FYNNEI. The CDR3 contains 16 residues. This clonotype originated in a human donor in good health. Sequenced: naive CD4+ T cells from PBMCs. Specified subset: naive CD4+ T cells isolated by negative enrichment. The chain is built from TRBV2 and TRBJ1-2; D is uncertain. The DNA of the CDR3 is TGTGCCAGCAGTGATAACAGCCAAGTACAGCTCTATGGCTACACCTTC. Translated: CASSDNSQVQLYGYTF.